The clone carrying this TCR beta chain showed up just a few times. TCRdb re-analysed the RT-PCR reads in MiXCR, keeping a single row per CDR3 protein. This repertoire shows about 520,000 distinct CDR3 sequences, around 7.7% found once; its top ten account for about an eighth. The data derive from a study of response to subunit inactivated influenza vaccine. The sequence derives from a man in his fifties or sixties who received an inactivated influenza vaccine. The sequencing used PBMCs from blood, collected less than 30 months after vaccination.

The CDR3 protein is CATGAGSSYEQYF. The CDR3 DNA sequence: TGTGCCACCGGGGCAGGGAGCTCCTACGAGCAGTACTTC. V gene TRBV24-1 combines with J gene TRBJ2-7, with D perhaps given as TRBD1 or TRBD2 (5 bases each). CDR3 length: 13 residues. CDR1 and CDR2 from the germline V gene are KGHDR and SFDVKD. V was shortened by 9 bases and J by 0 bases, with 11 bases between the two germline ends.